Listed below are T cell receptor beta chains from one sample, sequenced in a study of T cells in Graves' hyperthyroidism and ophthalmopathy. Each CDR3 protein is one row after TCRdb ran MiXCR on the multiplex PCR reads. The table shows 400,000 to 550,000 distinct CDR3 sequences, with approximately 25% occurring only once. Specimen: blood. These receptors originate from a young woman with Graves' ophthalmopathy. Each CDR3 is given with its conserved first and last residue. Each record gives: CDR3 length, clone size, D gene, V gene, J gene, CDR3 DNA, CDR3 protein. A D gene is named only where the DNA matches it firmly. A row's size may be missing; if present it is once, few, many or a size class.

cdr3_length: 10; clone_size: few; d_call: NA; v_call: TRBV6-1; j_call: TRBJ2-7; cdr3_nt: TGTGCCAGCAAAGGGGAGGCGCAGTACTTC; cdr3_aa: CASKGEAQYF
cdr3_length: 13; clone_size: many; d_call: NA; v_call: TRBV12-3/TRBV12-4; j_call: TRBJ2-2; cdr3_nt: TGTGCCAGCAGTTTTTTTCGCGCCGGGGAGCTGTTTTTT; cdr3_aa: CASSFFRAGELFF
cdr3_length: 15; clone_size: NA; d_call: TRBD1; v_call: TRBV7-7; j_call: TRBJ2-5; cdr3_nt: TGTGCCAGCAGCTTAAACCGGGACAGCCAAGAGACCCAGTACTTC; cdr3_aa: CASSLNRDSQETQYF
cdr3_length: 12; clone_size: NA; d_call: NA; v_call: TRBV6-1; j_call: TRBJ1-3; cdr3_nt: TGTGCCAGCAGTGAGAGGGGGAACACCATATATTTT; cdr3_aa: CASSERGNTIYF
cdr3_length: 14; clone_size: many; d_call: TRBD1; v_call: TRBV7-8; j_call: TRBJ1-5; cdr3_nt: TGTGCCAGCAGCTCACAGGGGCGGCGTCTACCCCAGCATTTT; cdr3_aa: CASSSQGRRLPQHF
cdr3_length: 15; clone_size: many; d_call: NA; v_call: TRBV20-1; j_call: TRBJ1-2; cdr3_nt: TGCAGTGCTAGAGATCTAGAGGGGACGGCCTATGGCTACACCTTC; cdr3_aa: CSARDLEGTAYGYTF
cdr3_length: 14; clone_size: many; d_call: NA; v_call: TRBV12-3/TRBV12-4; j_call: TRBJ2-2; cdr3_nt: TGTGCCAGCAGTCATGACAGTACCACCGGGGAGCTGTTTTTT; cdr3_aa: CASSHDSTTGELFF
cdr3_length: 14; clone_size: many; d_call: NA; v_call: TRBV20-1; j_call: TRBJ2-7; cdr3_nt: TGCAGTGCTAGAGTGACCGGGTTAGGCTACGAGCAGTACTTC; cdr3_aa: CSARVTGLGYEQYF
cdr3_length: 13; clone_size: few; d_call: NA; v_call: TRBV5-4; j_call: TRBJ1-1; cdr3_nt: TGTGCCAGCACATGGCCGGGGAACACTGAAGCTTTCTTT; cdr3_aa: CASTWPGNTEAFF
cdr3_length: 15; clone_size: NA; d_call: NA; v_call: TRBV6-5; j_call: TRBJ1-2; cdr3_nt: TGTGCCAGCAGTTACGATAGGGGATCCGGCTATGGCTACACCTTC; cdr3_aa: CASSYDRGSGYGYTF
cdr3_length: 14; clone_size: many; d_call: TRBD1; v_call: TRBV24-1; j_call: TRBJ2-7; cdr3_nt: TGTGCCACCAGTGCCTGGGGACAGGTCGGGGAGCAGTACTTC; cdr3_aa: CATSAWGQVGEQYF
cdr3_length: 17; clone_size: few; d_call: TRBD1; v_call: TRBV11-2; j_call: TRBJ2-2; cdr3_nt: TGTGCCAGCAGCCCTGGTACTAGGGGGCCGGGGACCGGGGAGCTGTTTTTT; cdr3_aa: CASSPGTRGPGTGELFF
cdr3_length: 12; clone_size: NA; d_call: NA; v_call: TRBV7-9; j_call: TRBJ1-1; cdr3_nt: TGTGCCTCGCGATGGACAAACCTTGAAGCTTTCTTT; cdr3_aa: CASRWTNLEAFF
cdr3_length: 12; clone_size: NA; d_call: NA; v_call: TRBV14; j_call: TRBJ1-2; cdr3_nt: TGTGCCAGCAGCATGCAGAGCCATGGTTACACCTTC; cdr3_aa: CASSMQSHGYTF
cdr3_length: 14; clone_size: many; d_call: TRBD2; v_call: TRBV20-1; j_call: TRBJ2-1; cdr3_nt: TGCAGTGCTAGGGGGGGGGGCTCCTACAATGAGCAGTTCTTC; cdr3_aa: CSARGGGSYNEQFF
cdr3_length: 15; clone_size: many; d_call: TRBD2; v_call: TRBV6-2/TRBV6-3; j_call: TRBJ2-2; cdr3_nt: TGTGCCAGCACCGGACTAGCGGGGTTGACCGGGGAGCTGTTTTTT; cdr3_aa: CASTGLAGLTGELFF
cdr3_length: 17; clone_size: NA; d_call: NA; v_call: TRBV30; j_call: TRBJ1-1; cdr3_nt: TGTGCCTGGATGAGCAGGAAGCTTTTAGCCCCGAACACTGAAGCTTTCTTT; cdr3_aa: CAWMSRKLLAPNTEAFF
cdr3_length: 14; clone_size: NA; d_call: NA; v_call: TRBV6-5; j_call: TRBJ1-3; cdr3_nt: TGTGCCAGCAGTTACAGAAGCTCTGGAAACACCATATATTTT; cdr3_aa: CASSYRSSGNTIYF
cdr3_length: 18; clone_size: NA; d_call: NA; v_call: TRBV12-3/TRBV12-4; j_call: TRBJ1-1; cdr3_nt: TGTGCCAGCAGTTTAGGTTCCCTTTGGGGAAACACGAACACTGAAGCTTGCTTT; cdr3_aa: CASSLGSLWGNTNTEACF
cdr3_length: 15; clone_size: many; d_call: TRBD1; v_call: TRBV11-2; j_call: TRBJ1-2; cdr3_nt: TGTGCCAGCAGCGTTGAGGGGAGGACAGGCTCTGGCTACACCTTC; cdr3_aa: CASSVEGRTGSGYTF
cdr3_length: 13; clone_size: few; d_call: NA; v_call: TRBV6-1; j_call: TRBJ1-1; cdr3_nt: TGTGCCAGCAGACAAGACGGTTACACTGAAGCTTTCTTT; cdr3_aa: CASRQDGYTEAFF
cdr3_length: 15; clone_size: NA; d_call: NA; v_call: TRBV6-5; j_call: TRBJ1-1; cdr3_nt: TGTGCCAGCAGTCACCCCGTCGGGTCCAAGACTGAAGCTTTCTTT; cdr3_aa: CASSHPVGSKTEAFF
cdr3_length: 13; clone_size: many; d_call: NA; v_call: TRBV6-2/TRBV6-3; j_call: TRBJ1-5; cdr3_nt: TGTGCCAGCAGTGGGATAGGCAATCAGCCCCAGCATTTT; cdr3_aa: CASSGIGNQPQHF
cdr3_length: 14; clone_size: many; d_call: NA; v_call: TRBV11-2; j_call: TRBJ2-7; cdr3_nt: TGTGCCAGCGGCCGGGACTCGAGCTCCTACGAGCAGTACTTC; cdr3_aa: CASGRDSSSYEQYF
cdr3_length: 13; clone_size: many; d_call: NA; v_call: TRBV12-3/TRBV12-4; j_call: TRBJ2-2; cdr3_nt: TGTGCCAGCAGACTCCAGGGAGCCGGGGAGCTGCTTTTT; cdr3_aa: CASRLQGAGELLF
cdr3_length: 16; clone_size: NA; d_call: NA; v_call: TRBV4-1; j_call: TRBJ2-7; cdr3_nt: TGCGCCAGCAGCCCATATCCCCTCAGACTTCGCTACGAGCAGTACTTC; cdr3_aa: CASSPYPLRLRYEQYF
cdr3_length: 13; clone_size: many; d_call: NA; v_call: TRBV6-1; j_call: TRBJ1-1; cdr3_nt: TGTGCCAGCAGTCGAGACGTGAACACTGAAGCTTTCTTT; cdr3_aa: CASSRDVNTEAFF
cdr3_length: 12; clone_size: many; d_call: NA; v_call: TRBV24-1; j_call: TRBJ2-3; cdr3_nt: TGTGCCAGTTCACAGGGCACAGATACGCAGTATTTT; cdr3_aa: CASSQGTDTQYF
cdr3_length: 11; clone_size: many; d_call: TRBD1; v_call: TRBV2; j_call: TRBJ2-7; cdr3_nt: TGTGCCAGCAGACAGGGGTACGAGCAGTACTTC; cdr3_aa: CASRQGYEQYF
cdr3_length: 15; clone_size: NA; d_call: TRBD1; v_call: TRBV10-1; j_call: TRBJ2-2; cdr3_nt: TGCGCCAGCAGTTCAGACAGGGGGCGATCCGGGGAGCTGTTTTTT; cdr3_aa: CASSSDRGRSGELFF
cdr3_length: 14; clone_size: many; d_call: NA; v_call: TRBV6-5; j_call: TRBJ1-1; cdr3_nt: TGTGCCAGCAGTTACTCGTGGCGGGACCTTGCAGCTTTCTTT; cdr3_aa: CASSYSWRDLAAFF
cdr3_length: 12; clone_size: many; d_call: NA; v_call: TRBV28; j_call: TRBJ1-2; cdr3_nt: TGTGCCAGCAGTTTGTCGGAGTATGGCTACACCTTC; cdr3_aa: CASSLSEYGYTF
cdr3_length: 13; clone_size: many; d_call: NA; v_call: TRBV7-2; j_call: TRBJ2-5; cdr3_nt: TGTGCCAGCAGCCCCAGGGTTAGGGAGACCCAGTACTTC; cdr3_aa: CASSPRVRETQYF
cdr3_length: 14; clone_size: many; d_call: NA; v_call: TRBV7-2; j_call: TRBJ1-1; cdr3_nt: TGTGCCAGCAGCGTCCAGGACCAGCACTCTGAAGCTTTCTTT; cdr3_aa: CASSVQDQHSEAFF
cdr3_length: 15; clone_size: many; d_call: NA; v_call: TRBV12-3/TRBV12-4; j_call: TRBJ2-5; cdr3_nt: TGTGCCAGCAGTCCCGGAACCCCACCACCTGAGACCCAGTACTTC; cdr3_aa: CASSPGTPPPETQYF
cdr3_length: 15; clone_size: NA; d_call: NA; v_call: TRBV6-1; j_call: TRBJ1-2; cdr3_nt: TGTGCCAGCAGTGATATGGGCTTGCCGTCCTATGGCTACACCTTC; cdr3_aa: CASSDMGLPSYGYTF
cdr3_length: 15; clone_size: many; d_call: NA; v_call: TRBV27; j_call: TRBJ1-3; cdr3_nt: TGTGCCAGCAGTTTAGGGAGGGGGGCACGAAACACCATATATTTT; cdr3_aa: CASSLGRGARNTIYF
cdr3_length: 14; clone_size: NA; d_call: NA; v_call: TRBV5-5; j_call: TRBJ1-1; cdr3_nt: TGTGCCAGCAGCTCGGGCGGATGGAACACTGAAGCTTTCTTT; cdr3_aa: CASSSGGWNTEAFF
cdr3_length: 15; clone_size: NA; d_call: TRBD1; v_call: TRBV28; j_call: TRBJ2-7; cdr3_nt: TGTGCCAGCAGACCAACAGGGGGCAGAGGTTACGAGCAGTACTTC; cdr3_aa: CASRPTGGRGYEQYF
cdr3_length: 15; clone_size: many; d_call: TRBD2; v_call: TRBV7-2; j_call: TRBJ2-7; cdr3_nt: TGTGCCAGCAGCTTAGTCGGGACTAGCTTCTACGAGCAGTACTTC; cdr3_aa: CASSLVGTSFYEQYF
cdr3_length: 11; clone_size: many; d_call: NA; v_call: TRBV2; j_call: TRBJ1-2; cdr3_nt: TGTGCCAGCATCAGGGACTATGGCTACACCTTC; cdr3_aa: CASIRDYGYTF
cdr3_length: 13; clone_size: many; d_call: NA; v_call: TRBV11-2; j_call: TRBJ1-1; cdr3_nt: TGTGCCAGCAGCCCACGGGGCAGCACTGAAGCTTTCTTT; cdr3_aa: CASSPRGSTEAFF
cdr3_length: 13; clone_size: many; d_call: NA; v_call: TRBV6-1; j_call: TRBJ1-1; cdr3_nt: TGTGCCAGCAGAGAAACAGGGAACACTGAAGCTTTCTTT; cdr3_aa: CASRETGNTEAFF
cdr3_length: 16; clone_size: once; d_call: NA; v_call: TRBV11-2; j_call: TRBJ2-7; cdr3_nt: TGTGCCAGCAGGCGTTGGGGCGGGGGCAAGTTCTACGAGCAGTACTTC; cdr3_aa: CASRRWGGGKFYEQYF
cdr3_length: 12; clone_size: NA; d_call: NA; v_call: TRBV29-1; j_call: TRBJ1-1; cdr3_nt: TGCAGCGTTGAAACGGGGAACACTGAAGCTTTCTTT; cdr3_aa: CSVETGNTEAFF
cdr3_length: 11; clone_size: NA; d_call: NA; v_call: TRBV6-2/TRBV6-3; j_call: TRBJ1-1; cdr3_nt: TGTGCCAGCAGCCACGGACAAGAAGCTTTCTTT; cdr3_aa: CASSHGQEAFF
cdr3_length: 11; clone_size: many; d_call: NA; v_call: TRBV29-1; j_call: TRBJ1-1; cdr3_nt: TGCAGCGTTGATCTTCTCACTGAAGCTTTCTTT; cdr3_aa: CSVDLLTEAFF
cdr3_length: 18; clone_size: many; d_call: NA; v_call: TRBV6-2/TRBV6-3; j_call: TRBJ1-5; cdr3_nt: TGTGCCAGCACTCCGGTGCGGACTTCACTTTATAGCAATCAGCCCCAGCATTTT; cdr3_aa: CASTPVRTSLYSNQPQHF
cdr3_length: 13; clone_size: NA; d_call: NA; v_call: TRBV12-3/TRBV12-4; j_call: TRBJ1-2; cdr3_nt: TGTGCCAGCAGTTTTTCCGGGTTTTACGGCTACACCTTC; cdr3_aa: CASSFSGFYGYTF
cdr3_length: 13; clone_size: NA; d_call: NA; v_call: TRBV6-1; j_call: TRBJ1-5; cdr3_nt: TGTGCCAGTAGGTTGGCAGAGAATCAGCCCCAGCATTTT; cdr3_aa: CASRLAENQPQHF
cdr3_length: 13; clone_size: many; d_call: NA; v_call: TRBV24-1; j_call: TRBJ2-5; cdr3_nt: TGTGCCACCAGTGGGACACCGAAAGAGACCCAGTACTTC; cdr3_aa: CATSGTPKETQYF
cdr3_length: 18; clone_size: NA; d_call: TRBD2; v_call: TRBV28; j_call: TRBJ2-5; cdr3_nt: TGTGCCAGCAGTTCAAGACAGGTTTCAAGACTAGCGTTCGAGACCCAGTACTTC; cdr3_aa: CASSSRQVSRLAFETQYF
cdr3_length: 17; clone_size: NA; d_call: NA; v_call: TRBV11-1; j_call: TRBJ2-2; cdr3_nt: TGTGCCAGCAGCCCAGGGGCGGGACAGAAATTCACCGGGGAGCTGTTTTTT; cdr3_aa: CASSPGAGQKFTGELFF
cdr3_length: 11; clone_size: NA; d_call: NA; v_call: TRBV7-2; j_call: TRBJ2-2; cdr3_nt: TGTGCCAGCCGCTGGATCGGGGAGCTGTTTTTT; cdr3_aa: CASRWIGELFF